This T cell receptor (beta chain) comes out of a study of monozygotic twins with inflammatory bowel disease. Template switching incorporated UMIs with a 6-nucleotide sample barcode. TCRdb reworked the 5' RACE reads into one entry per CDR3 protein, no DNA. In all, the sample yields a few hundred thousand distinct CDR3 sequences. The CDR3 is 14 amino acids. The V gene's germline CDR1 is MNHEY and CDR2 SVGEGT. Per donor there was one draw, yielding a blood sample of about 2.4 ml. Whole blood supplied total RNA, and T cells were not sorted. J is TRBJ2-5 and V is TRBV6-2 or TRBV6-3; TCRdb proposes TRBD1, but this gene call is untestable without DNA. The sequence came from a human donor with ulcerative colitis or Crohn's disease, or a healthy co-twin of an affected twin (not recorded which). Sequencing was performed on blood. CDR3 protein: CASSHPRSAETQYF.